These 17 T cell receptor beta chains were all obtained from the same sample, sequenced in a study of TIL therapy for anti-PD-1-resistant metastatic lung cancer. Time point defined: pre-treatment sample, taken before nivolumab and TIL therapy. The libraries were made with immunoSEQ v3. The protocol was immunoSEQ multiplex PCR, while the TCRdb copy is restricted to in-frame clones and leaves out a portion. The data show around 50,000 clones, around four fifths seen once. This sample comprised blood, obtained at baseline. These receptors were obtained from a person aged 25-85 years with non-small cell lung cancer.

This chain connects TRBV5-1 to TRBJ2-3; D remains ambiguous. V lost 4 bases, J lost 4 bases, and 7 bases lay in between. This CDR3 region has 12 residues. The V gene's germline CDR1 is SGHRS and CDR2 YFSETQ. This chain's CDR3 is CASSEYADTQYF. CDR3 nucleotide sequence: TGCGCCAGCAGCGAATATGCAGATACGCAGTATTTT.

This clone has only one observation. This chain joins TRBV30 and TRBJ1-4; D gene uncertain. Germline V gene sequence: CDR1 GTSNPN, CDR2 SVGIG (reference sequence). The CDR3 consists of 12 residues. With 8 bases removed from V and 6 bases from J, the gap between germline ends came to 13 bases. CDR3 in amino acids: CAREVEDEKLFF. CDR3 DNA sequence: TGTGCCCGTGAGGTTGAGGATGAAAAACTGTTTTTT.

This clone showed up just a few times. The CDR3 nucleotides are TGTGCCAGCAGTGCGGTAACAGGGGGCTCGTCACCCCTCCACTTT. Translating it yields CASSAVTGGSSPLHF. The rearrangement links TRBV6-6 to TRBJ1-6, with 9 nucleotides matching TRBD1. Germline loops: CDR1 MNHNY, CDR2 SVGAGI (reference sequence). The J segment lost 10 bases and the V segment lost 5 bases, leaving 9 bases of the junction unmatched. The CDR3 loop spans 15 amino acids.

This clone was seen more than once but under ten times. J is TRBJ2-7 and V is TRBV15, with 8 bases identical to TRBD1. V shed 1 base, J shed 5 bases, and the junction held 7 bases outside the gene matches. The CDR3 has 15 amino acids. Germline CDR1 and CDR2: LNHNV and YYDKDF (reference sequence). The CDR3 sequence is CATSRGIGTGNEQYF. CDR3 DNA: TGTGCCACCAGCAGAGGAATTGGGACAGGTAACGAGCAGTACTTC.

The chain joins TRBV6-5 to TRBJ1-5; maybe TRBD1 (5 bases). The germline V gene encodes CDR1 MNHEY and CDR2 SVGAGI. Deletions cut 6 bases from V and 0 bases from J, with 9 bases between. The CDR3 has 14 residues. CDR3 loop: CASSLDSSNQPQHF. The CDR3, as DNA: TGTGCCAGCAGCCTAGACAGTAGCAATCAGCCCCAGCATTTT.

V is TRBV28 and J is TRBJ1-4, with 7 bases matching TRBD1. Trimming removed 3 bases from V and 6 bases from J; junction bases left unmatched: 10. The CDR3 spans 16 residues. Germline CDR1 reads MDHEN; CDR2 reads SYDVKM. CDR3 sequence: CASSFSGTASDEKLFF. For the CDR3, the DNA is TGTGCCAGCAGTTTCAGTGGGACAGCGTCAGATGAAAAACTGTTTTTT.

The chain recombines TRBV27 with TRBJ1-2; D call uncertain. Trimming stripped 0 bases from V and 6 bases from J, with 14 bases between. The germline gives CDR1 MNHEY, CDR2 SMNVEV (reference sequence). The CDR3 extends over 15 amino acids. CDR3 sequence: CASSLSSPGWDGYTF. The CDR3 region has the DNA TGTGCCAGCAGTTTATCGTCCCCGGGGTGGGATGGCTACACCTTC.

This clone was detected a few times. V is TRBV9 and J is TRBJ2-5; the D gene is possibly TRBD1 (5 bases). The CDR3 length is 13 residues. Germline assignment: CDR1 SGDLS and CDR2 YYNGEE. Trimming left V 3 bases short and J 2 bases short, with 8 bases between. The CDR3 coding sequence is TGTGCCAGCAGCGCCAGGACACAAGAGACCCAGTACTTC. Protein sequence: CASSARTQETQYF.

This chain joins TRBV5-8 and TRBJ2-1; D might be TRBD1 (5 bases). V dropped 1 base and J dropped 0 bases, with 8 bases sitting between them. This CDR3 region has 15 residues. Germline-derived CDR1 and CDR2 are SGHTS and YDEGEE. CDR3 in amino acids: CASSLQGYSYNEQFF. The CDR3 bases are TGTGCCAGCAGCTTGCAGGGCTACTCCTACAATGAGCAGTTCTTC. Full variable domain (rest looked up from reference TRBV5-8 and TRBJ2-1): EAGVTQSPTHLIKTRGQQATLRCSPISGHTSVYWYQQALGLGLQFLLWYDEGEERNRGNFPPRFSGRQFPNYSSELNVNALELEDSALYLCASSLQGYSYNEQFFGPGTRLTVL.

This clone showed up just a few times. The CDR3 bases are TGTGCCATTAGGAGGGGGCTGGGGAATTCACCCCTCCACTTT. It is translated as CAIRRGLGNSPLHF. The chain uses TRBV28 and TRBJ1-6; 7 bases agree with TRBD1. V shed 10 bases and J 7 bases; nucleotides not matched to a gene: 10. CDR3 length: 14 residues. The V gene's germline CDR1 is MDHEN and CDR2 SYDVKM. The full variable domain, its missing parts supplied by reference TRBV28 and TRBJ1-6, is DVKVTQSSRYLVKRTGEKVFLECVQDMDHENMFWYRQDPGLGLRLIYFSYDVKMKEKGDIPEGYSVSREKKERFSLILESASTNQTSMYLCAIRRGLGNSPLHFGNGTRLTVT.

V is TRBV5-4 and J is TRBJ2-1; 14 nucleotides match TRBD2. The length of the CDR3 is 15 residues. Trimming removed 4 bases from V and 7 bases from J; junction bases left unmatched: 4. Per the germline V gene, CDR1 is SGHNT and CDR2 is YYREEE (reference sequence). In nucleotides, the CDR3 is TGTGCCAGCAGCCGACTAGCGGGAGGGGGAAATGAGCAGTTCTTC. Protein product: CASSRLAGGGNEQFF.

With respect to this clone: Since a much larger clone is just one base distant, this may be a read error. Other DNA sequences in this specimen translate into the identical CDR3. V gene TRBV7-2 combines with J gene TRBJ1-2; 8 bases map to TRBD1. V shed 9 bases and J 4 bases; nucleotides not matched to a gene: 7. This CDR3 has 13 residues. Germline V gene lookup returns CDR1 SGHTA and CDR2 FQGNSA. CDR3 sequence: CASSPGQGYGYTF. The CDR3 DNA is TGTGCCAGTAGCCCAGGACAGGGCTATGGCTACACCTTC.

The CDR3 region is CASRQGTGGTEAFF. As DNA, the CDR3 is TGCGCCAGCAGACAGGGGACCGGCGGCACTGAAGCTTTCTTT. This chain links TRBV5-1 with TRBJ1-1, with 7 bases fitting TRBD1. V lost 5 bases to trimming and J lost 4 bases; unmatched junction nucleotides: 8. Germline values: CDR1 SGHRS, CDR2 YFSETQ. CDR3 length: 14 amino acids.

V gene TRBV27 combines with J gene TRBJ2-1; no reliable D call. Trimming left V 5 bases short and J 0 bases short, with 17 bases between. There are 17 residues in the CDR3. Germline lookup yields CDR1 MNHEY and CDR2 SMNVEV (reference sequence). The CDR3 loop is CASSLFSKSSSYNEQFF. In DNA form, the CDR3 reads TGTGCCAGCAGTCTCTTTAGTAAGTCGAGCTCCTACAATGAGCAGTTCTTC.

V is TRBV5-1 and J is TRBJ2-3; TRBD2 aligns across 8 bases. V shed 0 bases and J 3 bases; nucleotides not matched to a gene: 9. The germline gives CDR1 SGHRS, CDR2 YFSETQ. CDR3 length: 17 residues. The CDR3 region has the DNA TGCGCCAGCAGCTTGGATCGGAGCGGGAGTGGAACAGATACGCAGTATTTT. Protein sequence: CASSLDRSGSGTDTQYF.

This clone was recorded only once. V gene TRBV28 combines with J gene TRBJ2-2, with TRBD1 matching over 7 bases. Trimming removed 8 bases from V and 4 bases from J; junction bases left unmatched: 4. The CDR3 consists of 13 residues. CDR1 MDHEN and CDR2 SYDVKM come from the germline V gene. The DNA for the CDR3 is TGTGCCAGCTTTGACAGGGCCACCGGGGAGCTGTTTTTT. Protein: CASFDRATGELFF.

The CDR3 bases are TGTGCCAGCAAGACGGCTTACAATGAGCAGTTCTTC. Its translation is CASKTAYNEQFF. The V and J genes are TRBV7-2 and TRBJ2-1; D is ambiguous. The V end was cut by 7 bases, the J end by 4 bases, with 8 bases between. CDR1 is SGHTA, CDR2 FQGNSA, per germline. The CDR3 loop spans 12 amino acids.